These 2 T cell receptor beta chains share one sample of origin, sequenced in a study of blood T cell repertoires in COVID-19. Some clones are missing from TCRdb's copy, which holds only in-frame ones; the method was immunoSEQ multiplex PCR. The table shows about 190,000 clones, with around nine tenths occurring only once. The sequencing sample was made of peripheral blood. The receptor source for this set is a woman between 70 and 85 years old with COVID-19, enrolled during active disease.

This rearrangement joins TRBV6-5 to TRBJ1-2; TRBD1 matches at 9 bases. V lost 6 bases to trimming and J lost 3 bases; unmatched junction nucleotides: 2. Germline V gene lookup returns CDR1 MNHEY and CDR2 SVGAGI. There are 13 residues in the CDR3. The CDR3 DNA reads TGTGCCAGCAGGGACAGGGGTGACTATGGCTACACCTTC. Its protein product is CASRDRGDYGYTF.

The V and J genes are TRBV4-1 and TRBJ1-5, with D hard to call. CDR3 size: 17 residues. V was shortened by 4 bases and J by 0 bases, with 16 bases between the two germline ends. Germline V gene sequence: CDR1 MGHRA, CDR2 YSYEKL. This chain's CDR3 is CASSPRVGSVSNQPQHF. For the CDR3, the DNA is TGCGCCAGCAGCCCCCGGGTAGGTTCGGTTAGCAATCAGCCCCAGCATTTT.